Each of the 8 T cell receptor beta chains below was sequenced from the same sample in a study of blood T cell repertoires in COVID-19. This table comes from immunoSEQ multiplex PCR, and its TCRdb copy is limited to in-frame clones, with some not included. This sample carries about 90,000 clones, 80% to 90% of them seen once, and the ten largest clones take approximately 1.7%. Material: peripheral blood. Receptors originate from an elderly man with acute or convalescent COVID-19.

The chain is built from TRBV7-3 and TRBJ2-7; 11 nucleotides match TRBD2. V was clipped by 5 bases and J by 7 bases; unmatched bases: 7. This CDR3 spans 14 amino acids. Per the germline V gene, CDR1 is SGHTA and CDR2 is FQGTGA. The CDR3 reads CASSQAGLAGEQYF. The DNA of the CDR3 is TGTGCCAGCAGCCAGGCCGGACTAGCGGGTGAGCAGTACTTC.

The J gene is TRBJ2-5, the V gene TRBV6-5; 7 bases map to TRBD2. The CDR3 length is 12 residues. Germline values: CDR1 MNHEY, CDR2 SVGAGI. After removal of 6 bases from V and 9 bases from J, the junction contained 7 bases not matched to a gene. As DNA, the CDR3 is TGTGCCAGCAGCCCCCGGGGGGAGGCCCAGTACTTC. This sequence encodes CASSPRGEAQYF.

The V call is TRBV7-3, the J call TRBJ2-3; 10 bases agree with TRBD2. Germline values: CDR1 SGHTA, CDR2 FQGTGA. This CDR3 has 14 residues. The V and J ends lost 5 bases and 3 bases, in that order; junction bases with no gene match: 2. CDR3 sequence (DNA): TGTGCCAGCAGCGAACTAGCGGGAACAGATACGCAGTATTTT. It specifies CASSELAGTDTQYF.

The chain combines TRBV3-1 (or the pseudogene TRBV3-2) with TRBJ2-7; a possible D gene is TRBD1 (7 bases). This CDR3 is 15 amino acids long. Trimming pared 1 base from V and 7 bases from J, leaving 17 bases between. Germline V gene lookup returns CDR1 LGHDT and CDR2 YNNKEL (reference sequence). This CDR3 is CASSQGGTESGEQYF. CDR3 coding DNA: TGTGCCAGCAGCCAAGGCGGGACAGAGTCGGGGGAGCAGTACTTC.

This clone was picked up a small number of times. This chain uses TRBV7-2 with TRBJ2-1; 9 bases fit TRBD2. CDR1 and CDR2 from the germline V gene are SGHTA and FQGNSA. V shed 9 bases and J 6 bases; nucleotides not matched to a gene: 6. This CDR3 has 13 residues. Written as DNA, the CDR3 is TGTGCCAGTAGCGGGAGTCGAGGCAATGAGCAGTTCTTC. It is translated as CASSGSRGNEQFF. The full variable domain, in which reference TRBV7-2 and TRBJ2-1 provide the parts outside the CDR3, is GAGVSQSPSNKVTEKGKDVELRCDPISGHTALYWYRQSLGQGLEFLIYFQGNSAPDKSGLPSDRFSAERTGGSVSTLTIQRTQQEDSAVYLCASSGSRGNEQFFGPGTRLTVL.

The J gene is TRBJ2-2, the V gene TRBV28; the match to TRBD2 covers 9 bases. Germline V gene lookup returns CDR1 MDHEN and CDR2 SYDVKM. V trimming: 5 bases; J trimming: 6 bases; junction bases outside the gene matches: 25. The CDR3 extends over 21 amino acids. The CDR3 sequence is CASSPTMDRLRGGRASGELFF. The CDR3 nucleotides are TGTGCCAGCAGTCCGACGATGGACAGGTTGCGGGGCGGGAGGGCCTCCGGGGAGCTGTTTTTT. Together with reference TRBV28 and TRBJ2-2, the CDR3 gives the full variable domain: DVKVTQSSRYLVKRTGEKVFLECVQDMDHENMFWYRQDPGLGLRLIYFSYDVKMKEKGDIPEGYSVSREKKERFSLILESASTNQTSMYLCASSPTMDRLRGGRASGELFFGEGSRLTVL.

The sample holds one count of this clone. V is TRBV28 and J is TRBJ1-2, with TRBD1 matching over 7 bases. The CDR3 consists of 14 residues. Germline V gene lookup returns CDR1 MDHEN and CDR2 SYDVKM. V shed 6 bases and J 5 bases; nucleotides not matched to a gene: 9. The CDR3 region is CASSRDRVGYGYTF. The CDR3 DNA is TGTGCCAGCAGCCGTGACAGGGTTGGGTATGGCTACACCTTC.

J is TRBJ2-7 and V is TRBV5-6; tentative D call: TRBD2 (5 bases). The V and J ends lost 1 base and 8 bases respectively, with 10 bases between them. Germline CDR1 SGHDT, CDR2 YYEEEE. This CDR3 region has 12 residues. The chain's CDR3 is CASSLISGKQYF. CDR3 coding DNA: TGTGCCAGCAGCTTGATAAGCGGAAAGCAGTACTTC. The full variable domain, its missing parts supplied by reference TRBV5-6 and TRBJ2-7, is DAGVTQSPTHLIKTRGQQVTLRCSPKSGHDTVSWYQQALGQGPQFIFQYYEEEERQRGNFPDRFSGHQFPNYSSELNVNALLLGDSALYLCASSLISGKQYFGPGTRLTVT.